These 9 T cell receptor beta chains originate from one sample sequenced in a study of cytomegalovirus exposure and HLA in healthy donors (dated by TCRdb to about 2017). The library was obtained by the immunoSEQ multiplex PCR assay. For the multiplex PCR, a mixture combining 60 forward primers for TCR Vbeta segments and 13 reverse primers for TCR Jbeta segments was used. TCRdb's version of the immuneACCESS table is confined to in-frame rearrangements and falls short of the full clone set. An unresolved V gene accounts for under half of the shortfall where checked; the remainder is of unknown origin. The sample table lists some 110,000 clones, around 80% of them with a count of one. The ten largest clones take up approximately 1.5% of the sample. The sample comprised PBMCs. The receptors originated from a middle-aged woman in good health and CMV-seronegative.

The V and J genes are TRBV27 and TRBJ1-5; D remains ambiguous. Germline V gene lookup returns CDR1 MNHEY and CDR2 SMNVEV (reference sequence). V was trimmed by 5 bases and J by 0 bases, leaving 11 bases between them. The CDR3 covers 15 residues. This chain's CDR3 is CASSPGFHSNQPQHF. Written as DNA, the CDR3 is TGTGCCAGCAGTCCCGGGTTCCATAGCAATCAGCCCCAGCATTTT.

On this clone itself: At one end the junction does not follow the germline gene, possibly because of a read error. This chain joins TRBV7-7 and TRBJ2-5, with 7 bases lining up with TRBD1. CDR3 length equals 15 residues. Germline V gene sequence: CDR1 SSHAT, CDR2 FNYEAQ (reference sequence). The CDR3 reads CASSHFGNRGETQYF. CDR3 in DNA: TGTGCTAGCAGCCATTTCGGGAACAGGGGAGAGACCCAGTACTTC. Combining the CDR3 with reference TRBV7-7 and TRBJ2-5 gives the whole variable domain GAGVSQSPRYKVTKRGQDVTLRCDPISSHATLYWYQQALGQGPEFLTYFNYEAQPDKSGLPSDRFSAERPEGSISTLTIQRTEQRDSAMYRCASSHFGNRGETQYFGPGTRLLVL.

The V call is TRBV27, the J call TRBJ2-7; possibly TRBD2 for D (6 bases). The germline V gene has CDR1 MNHEY and CDR2 SMNVEV (reference sequence). V was shortened by 7 bases and J by 5 bases, with 18 bases between the two germline ends. The CDR3 is 14 residues long. CDR3 residues: CASTGGAGTHEQYF. The DNA for the CDR3 is TGTGCCAGCACTGGGGGAGCGGGCACCCACGAGCAGTACTTC.

V usage is TRBV6-1 and J usage is TRBJ2-7, with 9 bases identical to TRBD2. The CDR3 loop spans 16 amino acids. With 4 bases clipped from V and 0 bases from J, the junction kept 7 bases outside the gene matches. Germline V gene lookup returns CDR1 MNHNS and CDR2 SASEGT. The CDR3: CASSVFLAGSSYEQYF. The CDR3 DNA sequence: TGTGCCAGCAGTGTGTTCCTAGCGGGGTCCTCCTACGAGCAGTACTTC.

V and J are TRBV4-3 and TRBJ1-4; D is possibly TRBD1 (6 bases). CDR3 length: 19 residues. Trimming shortened V by 2 bases and J by 8 bases, and 27 bases separated the two germline ends. Germline V CDR1 and CDR2: LGHNA, YSLEER. The CDR3 sequence: CASSQSPVDGTSPREKLFF. CDR3 bases: TGCGCCAGCAGCCAATCCCCGGTGGATGGGACATCCCCTAGGGAAAAACTGTTTTTT.

The rearrangement links TRBV28 to TRBJ1-3, with D possibly TRBD1 on 5 matching bases. CDR3 length equals 16 residues. Germline V gives CDR1 MDHEN, CDR2 SYDVKM. V lost 6 bases, J lost 6 bases, and 21 bases lay in between. The CDR3 here is CASRSLSQGSANTIYF. Written as DNA, the CDR3 is TGTGCCAGCAGATCCCTCTCCCAGGGTAGTGCAAACACCATATATTTT.

The V and J genes are TRBV28 and TRBJ2-7; tentatively, D is TRBD2 (6 bases). Per germline, CDR1 MDHEN and CDR2 SYDVKM. V dropped 6 bases and J dropped 3 bases, with 15 bases sitting between them. The CDR3 totals 14 residues. The CDR3, as DNA: TGTGCCAGCAGGAGGGGAGGTGGCGGCTACGAGCAGTACTTC. Translating it yields CASRRGGGGYEQYF.

The chain carries TRBV28 and TRBJ1-2, with 7 bases that match TRBD1. V trimming: 7 bases; J trimming: 5 bases; junction bases outside the gene matches: 7. In germline, CDR1 is MDHEN, CDR2 SYDVKM. The CDR3 spans 13 residues. The CDR3, as DNA: TGTGCCAGCACCCCAGGGGGGACATATGGCTACACCTTC. Translated, it gives CASTPGGTYGYTF.

As for this clone: Since the CDR3 does not end with the conserved phenylalanine or tryptophan, this likely comes from a read error. The gene calls are TRBV19 and TRBJ1-1; the D gene is possibly TRBD1 (5 bases). CDR1 is LNHDA and CDR2 is SQIVND in the germline V gene (reference sequence). V dropped 5 bases and J dropped 1 base, with 5 bases sitting between them. The CDR3 has 12 residues. The CDR3 spells CASSQGNTEAFL. The DNA of the CDR3 is TGTGCCAGTAGTCAGGGGAACACTGAAGCTTTCCTT.